The next 5 T cell receptor beta chains were all read from a single sample in a study of cytomegalovirus exposure and HLA in healthy donors. PCR primers comprised 60 Vbeta and 13 Jbeta primers. The table came from immunoSEQ multiplex PCR; TCRdb's copy has only in-frame clones and leaves some out. The sample records 130,000 to 150,000 clones, 75% to 80% being singletons. What was sequenced was PBMCs. The source of these receptors is a woman younger than 30 in good health and CMV-seropositive.

The rearrangement joins TRBV11-2 to TRBJ2-5; D is possibly TRBD2 (5 bases). Looked up from germline, CDR1 is SGHAT and CDR2 is FQNNGV. This CDR3 has 16 amino acids. V lost 5 bases and J lost 5, with 21 bases in between. CDR3 sequence reads: CASSKPGLPTKETQYF. The DNA for the CDR3 is TGTGCCAGCAGCAAACCGGGATTACCAACCAAGGAGACCCAGTACTTC.

As DNA, the CDR3 is TGTGCCAGCAGTGATGCCAGTGTTCCGAACACCGGGGAGCTGTTTTTT. Protein product: CASSDASVPNTGELFF. This chain joins TRBV6-1 and TRBJ2-2; D is ambiguous. Trimming left V 3 bases short and J 0 bases short, with 11 bases between. Germline CDR1 MNHNS, CDR2 SASEGT. This CDR3 contains 16 residues.

This chain joins TRBV28 and TRBJ2-3; possible D gene TRBD2, 5 bases. V dropped 2 bases and J dropped 4 bases, with 22 bases sitting between them. Germline V gives CDR1 MDHEN, CDR2 SYDVKM. This CDR3 region has 18 residues. This chain's CDR3 is CASSLMLRLSTRADTQYF. CDR3 bases: TGTGCCAGCAGTTTAATGTTACGCCTATCGACGAGGGCAGATACGCAGTATTTT.

About this clone itself: Other DNA sequences in the same sample also yield this CDR3. The chain carries TRBV4-1 and TRBJ2-3, with TRBD2 matching over 11 bases. CDR1 and CDR2 (germline): MGHRA, YSYEKL. The J segment lost 2 bases and the V segment lost 0 bases, leaving 4 bases of the junction unmatched. This CDR3 is 17 amino acids long. CDR3 region: CASSQDRLAGTTDTQYF. The CDR3 region has the DNA TGCGCCAGCAGCCAAGATAGACTAGCGGGGACCACAGATACGCAGTATTTT.

V usage is TRBV14 and J usage is TRBJ2-7; 8 nucleotides align to TRBD2. V lost 4 bases to trimming and J lost 2 bases; unmatched junction nucleotides: 10. The CDR3 sequence is 16 residues long. CDR1 SGHDN and CDR2 FVKESK come from the germline V gene. The CDR3 coding sequence is TGTGCCAGCAGCCTCTACGGGGGGGGGCAAGCCTACGAGCAGTACTTC. This sequence encodes CASSLYGGGQAYEQYF.